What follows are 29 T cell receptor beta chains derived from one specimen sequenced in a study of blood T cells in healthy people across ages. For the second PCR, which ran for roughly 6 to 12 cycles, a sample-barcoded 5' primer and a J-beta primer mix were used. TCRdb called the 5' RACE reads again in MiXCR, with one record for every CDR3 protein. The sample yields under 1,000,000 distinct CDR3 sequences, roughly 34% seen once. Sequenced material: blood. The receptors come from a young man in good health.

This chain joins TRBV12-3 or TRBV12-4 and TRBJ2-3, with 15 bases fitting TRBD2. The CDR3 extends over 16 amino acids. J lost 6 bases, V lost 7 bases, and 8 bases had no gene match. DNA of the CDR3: TGTGCCAGCACCAACGGACTAGCGGGGGGGCCGGATACGCAGTATTTT. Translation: CASTNGLAGGPDTQYF.

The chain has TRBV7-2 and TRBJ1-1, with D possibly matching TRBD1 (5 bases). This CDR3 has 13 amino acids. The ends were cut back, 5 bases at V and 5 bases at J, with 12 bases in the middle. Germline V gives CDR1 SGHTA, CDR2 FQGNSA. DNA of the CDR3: TGTGCCAGCAGCGTACTGGAGGGGACTGAAGCTTTCTTT. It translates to CASSVLEGTEAFF.

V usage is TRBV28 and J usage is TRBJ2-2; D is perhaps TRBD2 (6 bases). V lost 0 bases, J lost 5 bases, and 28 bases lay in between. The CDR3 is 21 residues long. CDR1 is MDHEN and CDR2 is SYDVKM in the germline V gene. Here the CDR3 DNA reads TGTGCCAGCAGTTTATGGGACGGGAGATGGACCGGAGATGGAACAACCGGGGAGCTGTTTTTT. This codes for CASSLWDGRWTGDGTTGELFF.

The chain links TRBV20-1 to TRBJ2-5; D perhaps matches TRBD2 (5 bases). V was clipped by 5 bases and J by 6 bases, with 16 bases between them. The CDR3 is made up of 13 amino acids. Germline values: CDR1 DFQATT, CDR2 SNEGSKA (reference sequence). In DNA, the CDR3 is TGCAGTGCTGCGGGTAACGGAATGAAGACCCAGTACTTC. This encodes CSAAGNGMKTQYF.

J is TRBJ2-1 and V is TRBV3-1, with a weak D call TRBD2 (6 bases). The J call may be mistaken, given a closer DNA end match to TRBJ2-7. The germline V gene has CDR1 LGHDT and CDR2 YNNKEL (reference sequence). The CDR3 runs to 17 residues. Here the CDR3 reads CASSPTRSHGEYNEQYF. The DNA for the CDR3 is TGTGCCAGCAGCCCGACTAGGAGCCACGGAGAATACAATGAGCAGTACTTC.

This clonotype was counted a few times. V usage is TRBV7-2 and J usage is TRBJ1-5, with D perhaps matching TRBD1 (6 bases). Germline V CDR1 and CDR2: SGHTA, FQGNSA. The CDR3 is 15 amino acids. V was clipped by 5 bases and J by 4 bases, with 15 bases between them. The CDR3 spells CASSPTRGANQPQHF. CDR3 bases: TGTGCCAGCAGCCCCACTAGGGGGGCGAATCAGCCCCAGCATTTT.

The DNA for the CDR3 is TGTGCCAGCAGCCCGGACAGGTCCTCTGGAAACACCATATATTTT. It is translated as CASSPDRSSGNTIYF. The chain employs TRBV6-6 and TRBJ1-3, with 7 bases fitting TRBD1. J was trimmed by 0 bases and V by 6 bases; bases with no gene match: 5. The germline V gene has CDR1 MNHNY and CDR2 SVGAGI (reference sequence). This CDR3 is built from 15 residues.

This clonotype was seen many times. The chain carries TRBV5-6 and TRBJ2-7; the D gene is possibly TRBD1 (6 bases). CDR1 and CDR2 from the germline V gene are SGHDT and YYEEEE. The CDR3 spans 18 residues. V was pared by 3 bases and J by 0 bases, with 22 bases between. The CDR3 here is CASSSVVPRGSSSYEQYF. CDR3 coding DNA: TGTGCCAGCAGCTCTGTGGTCCCCAGGGGCTCTAGCTCCTACGAGCAGTACTTC. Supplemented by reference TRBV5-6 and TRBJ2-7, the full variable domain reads DAGVTQSPTHLIKTRGQQVTLRCSPKSGHDTVSWYQQALGQGPQFIFQYYEEEERQRGNFPDRFSGHQFPNYSSELNVNALLLGDSALYLCASSSVVPRGSSSYEQYFGPGTRLTVT.

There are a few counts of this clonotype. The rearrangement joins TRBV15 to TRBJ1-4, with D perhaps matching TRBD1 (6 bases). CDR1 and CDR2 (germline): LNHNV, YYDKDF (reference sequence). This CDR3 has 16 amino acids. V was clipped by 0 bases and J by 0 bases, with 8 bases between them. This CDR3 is CATSRDRTATNEKLFF. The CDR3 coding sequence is TGTGCCACCAGCAGAGACCGGACAGCAACTAATGAAAAACTGTTTTTT.

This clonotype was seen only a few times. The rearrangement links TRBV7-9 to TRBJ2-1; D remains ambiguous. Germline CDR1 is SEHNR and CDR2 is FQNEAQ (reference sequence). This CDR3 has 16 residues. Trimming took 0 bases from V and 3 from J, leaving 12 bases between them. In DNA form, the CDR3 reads TGTGCCAGCAGCTTAGCGTCAGGTGATGGCTACAATGAGCAGTTCTTC. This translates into CASSLASGDGYNEQFF.

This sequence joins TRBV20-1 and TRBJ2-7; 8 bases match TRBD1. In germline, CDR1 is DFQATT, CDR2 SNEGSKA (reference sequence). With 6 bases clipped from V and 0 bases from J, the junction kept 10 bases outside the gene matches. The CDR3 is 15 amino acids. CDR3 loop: CSASTGGPNSYEQYF. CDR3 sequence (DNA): TGCAGTGCAAGTACAGGGGGACCAAACTCCTACGAGCAGTACTTC.

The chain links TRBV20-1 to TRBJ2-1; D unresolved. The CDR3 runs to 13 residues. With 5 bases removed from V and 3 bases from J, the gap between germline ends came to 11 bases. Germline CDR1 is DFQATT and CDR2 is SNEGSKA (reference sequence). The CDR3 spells CSAGRAGYNEQFF. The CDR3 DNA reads TGCAGTGCTGGACGGGCAGGCTACAATGAGCAGTTCTTC.

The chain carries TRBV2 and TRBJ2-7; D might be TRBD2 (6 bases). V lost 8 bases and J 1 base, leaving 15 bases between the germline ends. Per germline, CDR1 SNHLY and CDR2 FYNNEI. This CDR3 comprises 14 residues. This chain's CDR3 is CASLARGISYEQYF. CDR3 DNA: TGTGCCAGCCTAGCGAGAGGGATTTCCTACGAGCAGTACTTC. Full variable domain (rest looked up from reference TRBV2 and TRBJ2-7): EPEVTQTPSHQVTQMGQEVILRCVPISNHLYFYWYRQILGQKVEFLVSFYNNEISEKSEIFDDQFSVERPDGSNFTLKIRSTKLEDSAMYFCASLARGISYEQYFGPGTRLTVT.

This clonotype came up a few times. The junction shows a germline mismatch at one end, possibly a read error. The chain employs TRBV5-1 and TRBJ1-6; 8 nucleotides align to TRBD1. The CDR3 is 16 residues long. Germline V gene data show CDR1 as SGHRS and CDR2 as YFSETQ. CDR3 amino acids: CASSLGQGTYDSPLHF. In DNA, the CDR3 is TGCGCCAGCAGCTTGGGACAGGGGACCTATGATTCACCCCTCCACTTT.

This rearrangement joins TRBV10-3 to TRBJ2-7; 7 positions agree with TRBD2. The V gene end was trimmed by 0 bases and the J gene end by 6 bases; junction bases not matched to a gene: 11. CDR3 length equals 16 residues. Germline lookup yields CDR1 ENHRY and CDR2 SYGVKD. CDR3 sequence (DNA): TGTGCCATCAGTGAGTCCCCTCGGGGAGGGGATGTCGAGCAGTACTTC. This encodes CAISESPRGGDVEQYF.

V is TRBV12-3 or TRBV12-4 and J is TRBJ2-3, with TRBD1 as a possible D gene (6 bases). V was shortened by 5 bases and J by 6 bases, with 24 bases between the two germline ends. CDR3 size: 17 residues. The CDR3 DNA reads TGTGCCAGCAGTCCGTCAGGGGCTTCCGGGGTGATGGATACGCAGTATTTT. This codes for CASSPSGASGVMDTQYF.

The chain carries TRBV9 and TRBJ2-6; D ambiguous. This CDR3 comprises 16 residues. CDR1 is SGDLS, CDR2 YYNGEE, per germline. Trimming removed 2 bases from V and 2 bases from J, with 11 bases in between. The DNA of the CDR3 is TGTGCCAGCAGCGTCTCCCCTTTACCTGGGGCCAACGTCCTGACTTTC. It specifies CASSVSPLPGANVLTF.

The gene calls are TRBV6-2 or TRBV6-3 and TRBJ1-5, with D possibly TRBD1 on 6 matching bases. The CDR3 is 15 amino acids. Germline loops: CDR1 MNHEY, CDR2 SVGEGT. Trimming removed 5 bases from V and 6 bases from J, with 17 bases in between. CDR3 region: CASSAFGGARQPQHF. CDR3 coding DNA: TGTGCCAGCAGTGCCTTTGGGGGCGCCCGTCAGCCCCAGCATTTT.

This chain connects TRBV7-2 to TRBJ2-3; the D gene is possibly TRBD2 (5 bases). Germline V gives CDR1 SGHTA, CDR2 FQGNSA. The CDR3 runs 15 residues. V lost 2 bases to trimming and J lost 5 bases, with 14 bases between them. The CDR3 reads CASSLRSAAKDTQYF. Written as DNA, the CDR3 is TGTGCCAGCAGCTTACGTAGCGCCGCGAAAGATACGCAGTATTTT. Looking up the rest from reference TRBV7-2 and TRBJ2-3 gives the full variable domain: GAGVSQSPSNKVTEKGKDVELRCDPISGHTALYWYRQSLGQGLEFLIYFQGNSAPDKSGLPSDRFSAERTGGSVSTLTIQRTQQEDSAVYLCASSLRSAAKDTQYFGPGTRLTVL.

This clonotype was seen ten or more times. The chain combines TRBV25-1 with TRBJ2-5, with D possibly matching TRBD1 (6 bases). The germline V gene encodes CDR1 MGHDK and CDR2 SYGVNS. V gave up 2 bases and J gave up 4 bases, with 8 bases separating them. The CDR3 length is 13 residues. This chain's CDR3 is CASSEDRLETQYF. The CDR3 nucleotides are TGTGCCAGCAGTGAAGACAGGTTAGAGACCCAGTACTTC. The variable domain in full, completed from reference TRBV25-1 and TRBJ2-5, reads EADIYQTPRYLVIGTGKKITLECSQTMGHDKMYWYQQDPGMELHLIHYSYGVNSTEKGDLSSESTVSRIRTEHFPLTLESARPSHTSQYLCASSEDRLETQYFGPGTRLLVL.

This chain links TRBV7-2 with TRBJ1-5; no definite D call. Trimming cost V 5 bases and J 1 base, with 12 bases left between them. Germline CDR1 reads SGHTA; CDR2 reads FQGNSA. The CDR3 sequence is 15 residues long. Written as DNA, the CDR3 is TGTGCCAGCAGCCGACACCATGGGAGCAATCAGCCCCAGCATTTT. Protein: CASSRHHGSNQPQHF. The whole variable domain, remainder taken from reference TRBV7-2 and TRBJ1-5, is GAGVSQSPSNKVTEKGKDVELRCDPISGHTALYWYRQSLGQGLEFLIYFQGNSAPDKSGLPSDRFSAERTGGSVSTLTIQRTQQEDSAVYLCASSRHHGSNQPQHFGDGTRLSIL.

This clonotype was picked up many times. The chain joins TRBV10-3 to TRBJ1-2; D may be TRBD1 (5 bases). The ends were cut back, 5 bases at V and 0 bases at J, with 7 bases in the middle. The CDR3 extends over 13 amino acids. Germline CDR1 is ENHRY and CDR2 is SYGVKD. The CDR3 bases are TGTGCCATCAGTCAGGACACTAACTATGGCTACACCTTC. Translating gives CAISQDTNYGYTF.

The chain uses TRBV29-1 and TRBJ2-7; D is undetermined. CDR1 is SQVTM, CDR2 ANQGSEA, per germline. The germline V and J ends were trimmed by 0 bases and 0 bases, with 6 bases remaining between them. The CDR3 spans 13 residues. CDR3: CSVEDPYSYEQYF. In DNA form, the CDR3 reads TGCAGCGTTGAAGATCCGTACTCCTACGAGCAGTACTTC.

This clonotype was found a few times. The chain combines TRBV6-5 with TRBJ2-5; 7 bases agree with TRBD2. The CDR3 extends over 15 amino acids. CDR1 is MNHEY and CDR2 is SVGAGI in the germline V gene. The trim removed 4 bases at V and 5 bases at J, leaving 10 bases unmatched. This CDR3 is CASSSLTSWGETQYF. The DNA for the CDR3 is TGTGCCAGCAGTTCCCTGACTAGCTGGGGGGAGACCCAGTACTTC.

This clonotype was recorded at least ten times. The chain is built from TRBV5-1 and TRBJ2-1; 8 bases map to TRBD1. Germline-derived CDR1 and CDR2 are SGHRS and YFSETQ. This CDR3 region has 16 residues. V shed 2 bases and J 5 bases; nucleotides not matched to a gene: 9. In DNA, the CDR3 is TGCGCCAGCAGCTTATCCGGGACAGGTGCCCACAATGAGCAGTTCTTC. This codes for CASSLSGTGAHNEQFF. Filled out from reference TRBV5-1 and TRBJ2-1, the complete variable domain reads KAGVTQTPRYLIKTRGQQVTLSCSPISGHRSVSWYQQTPGQGLQFLFEYFSETQRNKGNFPGRFSGRQFSNSRSEMNVSTLELGDSALYLCASSLSGTGAHNEQFFGPGTRLTVL.

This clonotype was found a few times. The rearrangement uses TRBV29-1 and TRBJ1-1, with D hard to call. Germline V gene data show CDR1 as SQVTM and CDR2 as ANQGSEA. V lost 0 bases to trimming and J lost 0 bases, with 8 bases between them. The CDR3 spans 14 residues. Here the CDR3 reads CSVEDPRLNTEAFF. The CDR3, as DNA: TGCAGCGTTGAAGACCCCAGGTTGAACACTGAAGCTTTCTTT.

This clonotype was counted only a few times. The CDR3: CSASSVRGDEQYF. In nucleotides, the CDR3 is TGCAGTGCTAGTTCCGTCAGGGGGGATGAGCAGTACTTC. V is TRBV20-1 and J is TRBJ2-7; perhaps TRBD1 as D (7 bases). The germline V gene encodes CDR1 DFQATT and CDR2 SNEGSKA (reference sequence). Trimming left V 3 bases short and J 7 bases short, with 16 bases between. The CDR3 runs to 13 residues.

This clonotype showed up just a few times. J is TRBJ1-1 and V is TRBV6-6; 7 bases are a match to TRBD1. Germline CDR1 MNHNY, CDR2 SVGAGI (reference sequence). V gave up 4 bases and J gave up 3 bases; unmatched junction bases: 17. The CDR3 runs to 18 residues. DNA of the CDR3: TGTGCCAGCAGTTTTTCCACCAACGACAGGGAAGGAGACACTGAAGCTTTCTTT. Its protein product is CASSFSTNDREGDTEAFF.

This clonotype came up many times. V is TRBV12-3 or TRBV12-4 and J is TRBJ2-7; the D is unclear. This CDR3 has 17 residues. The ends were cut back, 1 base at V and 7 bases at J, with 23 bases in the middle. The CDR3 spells CASSLGGLGDSSWEQYF. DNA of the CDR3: TGTGCCAGCAGTTTAGGGGGTTTAGGCGACTCTTCCTGGGAGCAGTACTTC.